This TCR beta chain comes out of a study of naive and memory T cell subsets. TCR cDNA received a 3' ligated oligonucleotide that carried a UMI. Whole-blood samples were roughly 2.3 ml of peripheral blood from healthy adult volunteers. Unsorted total RNA, about 1 to 1000 ng, was DNase treated before reverse transcription. Four PCR rounds used nested alpha and beta constant region primers plus the SP2 primer. For blood and skin samples, reverse transcription used TCR alpha and beta constant primers. Each CDR3 protein gets one entry after TCRdb re-called the 5' RACE reads with MiXCR. The sample has roughly 30,000 distinct CDR3 sequences, over 15% seen once. Study-level findings and limits: This RNA-based method may be sensitive to activation-related transcript changes.

Trimming took off 5 bases at V and 4 bases at J, with 17 bases between the two ends. This CDR3 comprises 15 residues. CDR1 is SEHNR, CDR2 FQNEAQ, per germline (reference sequence). This clonotype has ten or more counts. Antigen specificity is unknown. V is TRBV7-9 and J is TRBJ2-5, with D uncertain. The TCR comes from a female donor in good health. CDR3 nucleotide sequence: TGTGCCAGCAGCATTGGACCTTCCCGCTTAGAGACCCAGTACTTC. As protein: CASSIGPSRLETQYF.